The next 29 T cell receptor beta chains were all read from a single sample in a study of high-grade serous ovarian cancer treatment subgroups. Tumor samples were taken before definitive surgery or chemotherapy. This table comes from immunoSEQ multiplex PCR, and its TCRdb copy is limited to in-frame clones, with some not included. The sample consists of roughly 10,000 clones, around 68% of them appearing once. The sequenced sample was tumor tissue. The receptors shown here come from a human donor with high-grade serous ovarian cancer.

This clone occurred a few times. The rearrangement uses TRBV9 and TRBJ1-1; D ambiguous. Trimming pared 0 bases from V and 2 bases from J, leaving 8 bases between. This CDR3 spans 14 amino acids. Germline V CDR1 and CDR2: SGDLS, YYNGEE. The CDR3 DNA follows: TGTGCCAGCAGCGTAGGGTCGGGAAACACTGAAGCTTTCTTT. Translation: CASSVGSGNTEAFF.

This clone was recorded only once. This chain connects TRBV2 to TRBJ1-2; D is unresolved. The germline gives CDR1 SNHLY, CDR2 FYNNEI. The CDR3 sequence is 14 residues long. Trimming took 1 base from V and 2 from J, leaving 8 bases between them. The CDR3 nucleotides are TGTGCCAGCAGTGAAGGGAATAGGAACTATGGCTACACCTTC. Translating gives CASSEGNRNYGYTF.

This clone was detected only a few times. The CDR3 bases are TGTGCCAGCAGATTAGACAGAGAAGCTTTCTTT. It encodes CASRLDREAFF. The chain carries TRBV28 and TRBJ1-1; possibly TRBD1 for D (5 bases). The CDR3 is made up of 11 amino acids. Germline CDR1 MDHEN, CDR2 SYDVKM. V lost 6 bases and J lost 8, with 10 bases in between. Complete variable domain (other parts from reference TRBV28 and TRBJ1-1): DVKVTQSSRYLVKRTGEKVFLECVQDMDHENMFWYRQDPGLGLRLIYFSYDVKMKEKGDIPEGYSVSREKKERFSLILESASTNQTSMYLCASRLDREAFFGQGTRLTVV.

This clone was seen more than once but under ten times. The chain couples TRBV6-7 to TRBJ1-5; 8 bases match TRBD1. TRBV6-7 has ORF status, its function being uncertain. The CDR3 spans 15 residues. V was clipped by 6 bases and J by 4 bases; unmatched bases: 8. CDR3 nucleotides: TGTGCCAGCAGGGACAGGGCGGCTCGTAATCAGCCCCAGCATTTT. Residues: CASRDRAARNQPQHF.

This chain joins TRBV7-3 and TRBJ2-4; no definite D call. Germline CDR1 is SGHTA and CDR2 is FQGTGA. This CDR3 comprises 15 residues. V was shortened by 5 bases and J by 7 bases, with 18 bases between the two germline ends. The CDR3: CASSPSRTSYNIQYF. The CDR3 DNA reads TGTGCCAGCAGCCCCTCGCGAACGAGCTACAACATTCAGTACTTC.

This clone was seen only a few times. The chain combines TRBV7-2 with TRBJ1-6; D may be TRBD1 (6 bases). Germline assignment: CDR1 SGHTA and CDR2 FQGNSA. The CDR3 runs to 18 residues. V lost 4 bases to trimming and J lost 10 bases, with 26 bases between them. This chain's CDR3 is CASSSSRWIQGRWSPLHF. Written as DNA, the CDR3 is TGTGCCAGCAGCTCTTCACGGTGGATTCAGGGGCGCTGGTCACCCCTCCACTTT.

This rearrangement joins TRBV4-1 to TRBJ2-1; D may correspond to TRBD1 or TRBD2 (6 bases each). Germline V lookup: CDR1 MGHRA, CDR2 YSYEKL. The CDR3 is 15 amino acids. Trimming removed 1 base at V and 5 bases at J, with 12 bases between. The CDR3 nucleotides read TGCGCCAGCAGCCAAGTGGGGGGCGCCCACAATGAGCAGTTCTTC. Its translation is CASSQVGGAHNEQFF.

This sequence joins TRBV4-3 and TRBJ2-2; the D gene could be TRBD1 or TRBD2 (5 bases each). The V end was cut by 1 base, the J end by 7 bases, with 13 bases between. The CDR3 runs to 15 residues. Looked up from germline, CDR1 is LGHNA and CDR2 is YSLEER. The chain's CDR3 is CASSQGGNRGGELFF. CDR3 in DNA: TGCGCCAGCAGCCAAGGGGGGAATAGGGGCGGGGAGCTGTTTTTT.

The V call is TRBV23-1, the J call TRBJ1-5, with D possibly matching TRBD1 (6 bases). TRBV23-1 is an open reading frame whose function is uncertain. Trimming stripped 4 bases from V and 4 bases from J, with 17 bases between. The CDR3 extends over 16 amino acids. For the CDR3, the DNA is TGCGCCAGCAGTCGAGCACGGGGGGCACGGAATCAGCCCCAGCATTTT. Translating it yields CASSRARGARNQPQHF.

The chain joins TRBV2 to TRBJ2-1; D uncertain. Between the trimmed V and J ends, which lost 7 bases and 7 bases, there was a span of 11 bases. The CDR3 is made up of 12 amino acids. CDR1 is SNHLY and CDR2 is FYNNEI in the germline V gene. CDR3 sequence reads: CASTPRRNEQFF. CDR3 DNA: TGTGCCAGCACCCCAAGACGGAATGAGCAGTTCTTC.

The chain uses TRBV19 and TRBJ2-7; D unresolved. This CDR3 spans 14 amino acids. CDR1 is LNHDA, CDR2 SQIVND, per germline (reference sequence). The V and J ends lost 3 bases and 0 bases respectively, with 9 bases between them. The CDR3 DNA is TGTGCCAGTAGTATGGGTCTCAGCTCCTACGAGCAGTACTTC. This gives the protein CASSMGLSSYEQYF.

The gene calls are TRBV4-1 and TRBJ1-4, with unresolved D. Looked up from germline, CDR1 is MGHRA and CDR2 is YSYEKL. V gave up 0 bases and J gave up 0 bases, with 11 bases separating them. This CDR3 region has 17 residues. DNA of the CDR3: TGCGCCAGCAGCCAAGAAGTGGAGGGTGCAACTAATGAAAAACTGTTTTTT. It codes for CASSQEVEGATNEKLFF.

J is TRBJ2-7 and V is TRBV7-2, with D tentatively TRBD2 (6 bases). The CDR3 is made up of 16 amino acids. The V gene lost 1 base and the J gene lost 1 base, with 14 bases spanning the gap. Per germline, CDR1 SGHTA and CDR2 FQGNSA. The CDR3 nucleotides read TGTGCCAGCAGCTTAGGGTCGGGAGACTTTTCCTACGAGCAGTACTTC. This gives the protein CASSLGSGDFSYEQYF. The full variable domain, rest sourced from reference TRBV7-2 and TRBJ2-7, is GAGVSQSPSNKVTEKGKDVELRCDPISGHTALYWYRQSLGQGLEFLIYFQGNSAPDKSGLPSDRFSAERTGGSVSTLTIQRTQQEDSAVYLCASSLGSGDFSYEQYFGPGTRLTVT.

This rearrangement joins TRBV30 to TRBJ1-1; D unresolved. This CDR3 is built from 14 residues. Trimming stripped 0 bases from V and 5 bases from J, with 13 bases between. Germline CDR1 and CDR2: GTSNPN and SVGIG (reference sequence). This chain's CDR3 is CAWSVGSFGTEAFF. The CDR3 nucleotides read TGTGCCTGGAGTGTAGGCAGCTTCGGGACTGAAGCTTTCTTT.

The V gene is TRBV9, the J gene TRBJ2-1; a weak D match, TRBD2 (6 bases). The CDR3 length is 14 residues. Germline-derived CDR1 and CDR2 are SGDLS and YYNGEE. V lost 2 bases, J lost 6 bases, and 12 bases lay in between. Here the CDR3 DNA reads TGTGCCAGCAGCGTGACGGGAGCTGCCAATGAGCAGTTCTTC. It is translated as CASSVTGAANEQFF. Supplemented by reference TRBV9 and TRBJ2-1, the full variable domain reads DSGVTQTPKHLITATGQRVTLRCSPRSGDLSVYWYQQSLDQGLQFLIQYYNGEERAKGNILERFSAQQFPDLHSELNLSSLELGDSALYFCASSVTGAANEQFFGPGTRLTVL.

V usage is TRBV13 and J usage is TRBJ2-7, with a tentative D call TRBD2 (6 bases). V lost 4 bases, J lost 1 base, and 11 bases lay in between. Germline V lookup: CDR1 PRHDT, CDR2 FYEKMQ (reference sequence). The CDR3 runs to 14 residues. CDR3 loop: CASSYPGGSYEQYF. The CDR3 nucleotides read TGTGCCAGCAGCTACCCCGGAGGGTCCTACGAGCAGTACTTC.

The rearrangement joins TRBV5-1 to TRBJ2-1, with 7 positions matching TRBD2. Looked up from germline, CDR1 is SGHRS and CDR2 is YFSETQ. The V gene end was trimmed by 4 bases and the J gene end by 2 bases; junction bases not matched to a gene: 3. This CDR3 is built from 14 residues. CDR3 residues: CASSPSGPYNEQFF. The CDR3 nucleotides read TGCGCCAGCAGCCCTAGCGGACCCTACAATGAGCAGTTCTTC.

The chain links TRBV30 to TRBJ1-2; maybe TRBD1 (5 bases). Germline CDR1 is GTSNPN and CDR2 is SVGIG (reference sequence). The length of the CDR3 is 16 residues. The V end was cut by 8 bases, the J end by 4 bases, with 26 bases between. As DNA, the CDR3 is TGTGCCCGTACCGGGACCGCCCCCGTGGGGTCCTATGGCTACACCTTC. It yields the protein CARTGTAPVGSYGYTF.

This clone has a handful of counts. The chain uses TRBV7-9 and TRBJ2-7; 10 nucleotides match TRBD2. The junction had 12 bases not matched to a gene; V was cut back by 3 bases and J by 7 bases. The CDR3 is 16 residues long. Per the germline V gene, CDR1 is SEHNR and CDR2 is FQNEAQ (reference sequence). CDR3 region: CASSLDPGLAITEQYF. The CDR3 DNA reads TGTGCCAGCAGCTTGGACCCGGGACTAGCGATCACAGAGCAGTACTTC.

In its sample, this clone was seen a few times. This chain connects TRBV9 to TRBJ2-5; D possibly corresponds to TRBD1 (6 bases). Trimming cost V 0 bases and J 4 bases, with 13 bases left between them. Per germline, CDR1 SGDLS and CDR2 YYNGEE. The CDR3 runs to 15 residues. CDR3 region: CASSVGSGAGETQYF. The DNA for the CDR3 is TGTGCCAGCAGCGTAGGGTCAGGGGCCGGAGAGACCCAGTACTTC.

CDR3 amino acids: CASSLDLTGSTEAFF. DNA for the CDR3: TGTGCCAGCAGCTTAGATCTGACAGGGAGCACTGAAGCTTTCTTT. The chain is built from TRBV5-4 and TRBJ1-1; 7 nucleotides match TRBD1. The germline V gene has CDR1 SGHNT and CDR2 YYREEE (reference sequence). There are 15 residues in the CDR3. V gave up 2 bases and J gave up 4 bases; unmatched junction bases: 8.

This rearrangement joins TRBV9 to TRBJ2-2; D is uncertain. Between the trimmed V and J ends, which lost 2 bases and 6 bases, there was a span of 5 bases. The germline gives CDR1 SGDLS, CDR2 YYNGEE. The CDR3 covers 12 residues. This chain's CDR3 is CASSVYAGELFF. In DNA form, the CDR3 reads TGTGCCAGCAGCGTTTACGCCGGGGAGCTGTTTTTT.

The chain combines TRBV27 with TRBJ1-1, with TRBD1 matching over 7 bases. CDR1 and CDR2 (germline): MNHEY, SMNVEV (reference sequence). The CDR3 runs 14 residues. Trimming cost V 4 bases and J 5 bases; bases outside gene matches: 7. The DNA for the CDR3 is TGTGCCAGCAGTTCCTTCAGGGGGGGGACTGAAGCTTTCTTT. This translates into CASSSFRGGTEAFF.

V and J are TRBV28 and TRBJ2-5; D ambiguous. From germline, CDR1 is MDHEN and CDR2 SYDVKM. This CDR3 contains 15 residues. V was trimmed by 6 bases and J by 5 bases, leaving 19 bases between them. The chain's CDR3 is CASSLSGGWSETQYF. The DNA for the CDR3 is TGTGCCAGCAGCCTCTCGGGTGGGTGGTCGGAGACCCAGTACTTC. The full variable domain, completed using reference TRBV28 and TRBJ2-5, is DVKVTQSSRYLVKRTGEKVFLECVQDMDHENMFWYRQDPGLGLRLIYFSYDVKMKEKGDIPEGYSVSREKKERFSLILESASTNQTSMYLCASSLSGGWSETQYFGPGTRLLVL.

The chain links TRBV15 to TRBJ2-7, with TRBD1 matching over 10 bases. Germline CDR1 and CDR2: LNHNV and YYDKDF (reference sequence). The V gene end was trimmed by 1 base and the J gene end by 2 bases; junction bases not matched to a gene: 11. The CDR3 consists of 18 residues. CDR3: CATSRVGEGQGFTYEQYF. In DNA, the CDR3 is TGTGCCACCAGCAGAGTGGGGGAGGGACAGGGGTTCACCTACGAGCAGTACTTC.

This clone was counted between two and nine times. This chain connects TRBV7-2 to TRBJ1-1, with 7 bases aligning to TRBD1. The CDR3 is 13 residues long. CDR1 SGHTA and CDR2 FQGNSA come from the germline V gene. Trimming removed 4 bases from V and 3 bases from J; junction bases left unmatched: 2. CDR3: CASSWTGYTEAFF. CDR3 nucleotide sequence: TGTGCCAGCAGCTGGACAGGCTACACTGAAGCTTTCTTT.

The CDR3 loop reads CASSQTGPAYEQYF. CDR3 nucleotides: TGTGCCAGCAGCCAGACAGGTCCGGCCTACGAGCAGTACTTC. The chain carries TRBV7-9 and TRBJ2-7; tentatively, D is TRBD1 (6 bases). This CDR3 spans 14 amino acids. Trimming left V 5 bases short and J 2 bases short, with 13 bases between. Germline V CDR1 and CDR2: SEHNR, FQNEAQ (reference sequence).

The count of this clone is one. This sequence joins TRBV5-6 and TRBJ2-5, with D possibly matching TRBD2 (5 bases). The V end lost 0 bases, the J end lost 4 bases, and 10 bases lay between the germline ends. Per the germline V gene, CDR1 is SGHDT and CDR2 is YYEEEE. CDR3 length equals 14 residues. Here the CDR3 DNA reads TGTGCCAGCAGCTTGGAACCTAGCTTAGAGACCCAGTACTTC. This codes for CASSLEPSLETQYF. Filled out from reference TRBV5-6 and TRBJ2-5, the complete variable domain reads DAGVTQSPTHLIKTRGQQVTLRCSPKSGHDTVSWYQQALGQGPQFIFQYYEEEERQRGNFPDRFSGHQFPNYSSELNVNALLLGDSALYLCASSLEPSLETQYFGPGTRLLVL.

V usage is TRBV28 and J usage is TRBJ2-7, with D possibly being TRBD1 or TRBD2 (7 bases each). In germline, CDR1 is MDHEN, CDR2 SYDVKM. The CDR3 consists of 11 residues. CDR3 sequence: CGTGDYQEQYF. The CDR3 DNA reads as TGTGGTACAGGGGACTATCAAGAGCAGTACTTC. Drawing the rest from reference TRBV28 and TRBJ2-7, the complete variable domain is DVKVTQSSRYLVKRTGEKVFLECVQDMDHENMFWYRQDPGLGLRLIYFSYDVKMKEKGDIPEGYSVSREKKERFSLILESASTNQTSMYLCGTGDYQEQYFGPGTRLTVT.